These T cell receptor beta chains were read from a single sample in a study of T cell repertoires and Cas9 in healthy adults. Profiling relied on immunoSEQ multiplex PCR, and the TCRdb table lists in-frame clones only, not all of them. The profile shows fewer than 25,000 clones, about 90% of them singletons. Sequencing was performed on CD4+ effector T cells (CD127+, CD25-, CD137-, CD154-) from PBMCs; culture status not recorded. The receptors come from a human donor in good health. CDR3s include the opening cysteine and the closing phenylalanine or tryptophan. The D gene is left open where the match is weak. Clone size is shown for a subset of rows, as once, few, many or a class of expanded clone.

v_call,clone_size,d_call,cdr3_length,j_call,cdr3_nt,cdr3_aa
TRBV28,NA,NA,14,TRBJ1-2,TGTGCCAGCAGCTTACAGGGATCTAACTATGGCTACACCTTC,CASSLQGSNYGYTF
TRBV2,once,NA,15,TRBJ2-3,TGTGCCAGCTCCGCAGACCGGCAGGGCATAGATACGCAGTATTTT,CASSADRQGIDTQYF
TRBV5-4,NA,NA,13,TRBJ2-5,TGTGCCAGCAGCTCACAGGCGGGGGAGACCCAGTACTTC,CASSSQAGETQYF
TRBV6-5,NA,NA,11,TRBJ1-1,TGTGCCAGCAGGATGAACACTGAAGCTTTCTTT,CASRMNTEAFF
TRBV5-5,NA,TRBD1,15,TRBJ1-6,TGTGCCAGCAGCTTGGAACAGGGGGTTAATTCACCCCTCCACTTT,CASSLEQGVNSPLHF
TRBV28,NA,TRBD1,14,TRBJ1-3,TGTGCCAGCATACAGCCAGGGGGCGGCCACACCATATATTTT,CASIQPGGGHTIYF
TRBV10-3,NA,NA,12,TRBJ1-1,TGTGCCAGTGGACAGCTGAACACTGAAGCTTTCTTT,CASGQLNTEAFF
TRBV7-3,NA,NA,12,TRBJ2-5,TGTGCCAGCAGCTCGTACCAAGAGACCCAGTACTTC,CASSSYQETQYF
TRBV18,NA,NA,14,TRBJ1-1,TGTGCCAGCTCATCAATCGGGGCGAACACTGAAGCTTTCTTT,CASSSIGANTEAFF
TRBV28,NA,TRBD1,15,TRBJ2-5,TGTGCCAGCAGCTTGGGACAGGGATATCAGGAGACCCAGTACTTC,CASSLGQGYQETQYF
TRBV21-1,NA,NA,13,TRBJ1-1,TGTGCCAGCAACCCCGACACGAACACTGAAGCTTTCTTT,CASNPDTNTEAFF
TRBV23-1,NA,TRBD1,14,TRBJ2-2,TGCGCCAGCAGGACAGGGAGAGCTACCGGGGAGCTGTTTTTT,CASRTGRATGELFF
TRBV14,NA,TRBD2,15,TRBJ2-7,TGTGCCAGCAGCCTTACTAGCGGGGGGTACTACGAGCAGTACTTC,CASSLTSGGYYEQYF
TRBV28,NA,NA,13,TRBJ2-5,TGTGCCAGCAGTTGGACAGCTAAAGAGACCCAGTACTTC,CASSWTAKETQYF
TRBV7-2,NA,NA,14,TRBJ2-1,TGTGCCAGCAGCTCCGCCACAGGGTACAATGAGCAGTTCTTC,CASSSATGYNEQFF
TRBV5-1,once,TRBD1,15,TRBJ1-2,TGCGCCAGCAGCTTGGCCGGGACAGGGGGCGAAGGCTACACCTTC,CASSLAGTGGEGYTF
TRBV28,NA,TRBD1,13,TRBJ1-4,TGTGCCAGCGGCAGGGGGCGAGACGAAAAACTGTTTTTT,CASGRGRDEKLFF
TRBV29-1,NA,TRBD1,16,TRBJ1-5,TGCAGCGGCGGGGGGGCGGGACAGGGAGGCAATCAGCCCCAGCATTTT,CSGGGAGQGGNQPQHF
TRBV7-2,once,NA,15,TRBJ2-3,TGTGCCAGCAGCTTATGGACAGTGGGCCCAGATACGCAGTATTTT,CASSLWTVGPDTQYF
TRBV5-1,NA,NA,16,TRBJ1-1,TGCGCCAGCAGCTTGTTCTCGGGGCAGGGCGGCACTGAAGCTTTCTTT,CASSLFSGQGGTEAFF
TRBV18,NA,NA,14,TRBJ2-7,TGTGCCAGCTCAGACCGGGACACTCCTACGAGCTACAACTTC,CASSDRDTPTSYNF
TRBV4-2,NA,TRBD1,16,TRBJ1-1,TGTGCCAGCAGCCAAGAGGGGAGGGGGCGAGGGACTGAAGCTTTCTTT,CASSQEGRGRGTEAFF
TRBV5-1,NA,TRBD1,16,TRBJ1-4,TGCGCCAGCAGCAGTGGACAGGGGGCAACTAATGAAAAACTGTTTTTT,CASSSGQGATNEKLFF
TRBV20-1,NA,NA,11,TRBJ2-5,TGCAGTGCTCTTTCCTCGGAGACCCAGTACTTC,CSALSSETQYF
TRBV7-2,NA,TRBD2,15,TRBJ2-5,TGTGCCAGCAGCCCACAAGCGGGAGACCAAGAGACCCAGTACTTC,CASSPQAGDQETQYF
TRBV27,NA,NA,16,TRBJ1-1,TGTGCCAGCAGTTATGGGGGGGGGCGAATGAACACTGAAGCTTTCTTT,CASSYGGGRMNTEAFF
TRBV27,NA,NA,15,TRBJ1-3,TGTGCCAGCAGTTCCCTGGGCTCCTCTGGAAACACCATATATTTT,CASSSLGSSGNTIYF
TRBV4-2,NA,TRBD2,17,TRBJ2-1,TGTGCCAGCAGCCAAGATTTCGGCGGGACTAACTACAATGAGCAGTTCTTC,CASSQDFGGTNYNEQFF